This entry concerns a single TCR beta chain. What it binds is not known. This sample was included in a study of T-cell memory formation after mild COVID-19. Across the study: Largely donor-specific sequence clusters came from a couple of donors. Study-wide results and caveats: In pre-infection memory, a portion of responding clones appeared, which suggested that cross-reactive memory joined. Second-wave clones that peaked on day 37 lacked confirmed SARS-CoV-2 specificity.

Via MiXCR, TCRdb re-called the 5' RACE reads, giving one row per CDR3 protein. The repertoire holds 350,000 to 450,000 distinct CDR3 sequences, with 24% as singletons. The CDR3 has 11 residues. Trimming removed 5 bases from V and 9 bases from J; junction bases left unmatched: 4. Germline V gives CDR1 DFQATT, CDR2 SNEGSKA (reference sequence). Sequencing was done on a sample of PBMCs or a T cell subset sorted from them (not recorded which). The J gene is TRBJ2-1, the V gene TRBV20-1; TRBD1 aligns across 7 bases. The clonotype was recovered from an adult woman who had mild COVID-19 (a few samples of this study predate the infection). Cell type and time point are not known. For the CDR3, the DNA is TGCAGTGCTTCCACAGGGGTTGAGCAGTTCTTC. It codes for CSASTGVEQFF.